The clone carrying this TCR beta chain was seen more than once but under ten times. No antigen is known for it. Profiled with immunoSEQ multiplex PCR; TCRdb holds only in-frame clones, not every one. The sample carries 300,000 to 400,000 clones, about nine tenths recorded once. The CDR3 is made up of 12 amino acids. Trimming shortened V by 1 base and J by 12 bases, and 7 bases separated the two germline ends. From germline, CDR1 is LGHNA and CDR2 YNFKEQ. This record belongs to a study of Ad26.COV2.S vaccination and SARS-CoV-2 variants. Study details: Dosing was one shot or two shots 56 days apart. Study conclusions and caveats: Estimates derived from TCR breadth and depth analyses may have underestimated total T cell responses.

Treatment described: roughly 20 received Ad26.COV2.S at low or high dose, single or two shots; 5 received placebo; per-sample allocation not given. Sampling was done on day 63 after the first vaccine or placebo injection. An adult of 18-55 years in Boston served as donor. Vaccine was an Ad26 vector expressing Wuhan-strain SARS-CoV-2 spike. The sequencing used peripheral blood, collected in a trial of Ad26.COV2.S vaccine versus placebo. The chain employs TRBV4-2 and TRBJ1-6; unclear D gene. The TCR comes from a person aged 18-65 years who received the Ad26.COV2.S COVID-19 vaccine or a placebo. This CDR3 is CASSQATGPLHF. In DNA form, the CDR3 reads TGTGCCAGCAGCCAAGCAACGGGACCCCTCCACTTT.